This T cell receptor beta chain is from a study of CD8 T cells in Susac syndrome (dated by TCRdb to 2018 to 2020). For the study in its entirety: The study used repertoire sequencing to test whether antigen drove CD8+ T cell activation and differentiation in Susac syndrome. The study compared CD8+ T cell repertoire clonality among about a dozen healthy donors, some 14 Susac syndrome patients and fewer than 19 multiple sclerosis patients.

Regarding this clonotype: The antigen it binds to is not known. Per-nucleotide qualities are absent, and no much larger clonotype sits a single base away.

Study-level results and caveats: The number of individuals in the TCR sequencing and HLA analysis was recognized as being relatively small.

High-throughput TCR beta sequencing profiled peripheral blood CD8+ and CD4+ T cells from healthy donors, Susac syndrome patients and multiple sclerosis patients. Multiple sclerosis controls were treatment-naive patients with stable or active relapsing-remitting disease fulfilling revised McDonald criteria. Bulk CD8+ and CD4+ T cells were purified magnetically by negative isolation, whereas CD8+ TEMRA cells were enriched by FACS. Blood was collected in EDTA tubes and processed within 24 hours, with PBMCs isolated through density gradient centrifugation. PBMCs destined for TCR sequencing were cryopreserved in liquid nitrogen and later thawed in a 37 °C water bath. The sorted or isolated CD4+, CD8+ and CD8+ TEMRA cells reached a purity of at least 90%. RNA was extracted using the RNeasy kit, and about 0.45 to 1 ug of the RNA was reverse transcribed with random hexamers. The immunoSEQ multiplex PCR assay, which covers 54 Vbeta and 13 Jbeta segments, was used to amplify TCR beta CDR3 regions. To correct PCR amplification bias, a synthetic template baseline was used for both primer optimization and computational correction. In the source study's methods: Reads were assigned to V, D and J genes according to IMGT and analyzed in immunoSEQ Analyzer, with only productive sequences retained. Clonality was computed as one minus Shannon entropy normalized by log2 of the number of productive unique sequences. For each patient and control, public and private clones were evaluated within the 100 most prevalent clones. Clones were defined as Susac-specific when absent from the healthy and MS cohorts, from about 970 published viral clones and from other ImmuneACCESS disease sequences. Starting from the raw public reads, TCRdb applied fastp trimming at Q25, assembled clones with MiXCR and retained in-frame beta chains. For every CDR3 protein sequence, its rows merge into one entry that carries the most common genes and DNA. For this entry, the V and J calls and clone size follow TCRdb and not the study's own pipeline. The sample table lists about 150,000 distinct CDR3 sequences, 90% to 95% of them with a count of one. The ten largest clones represent 0.2% to 0.25% of the sample.

V sheds 2 bases and J sheds 2 bases, leaving 22 bases between their ends. The CDR3 measures 17 amino acids from cysteine to phenylalanine. The only DNA kept is the CDR3, 51 bases in frame from the first base. CDR1 and CDR2 were assigned from the germline V gene (reference sequence) as DFQATT and SNEGSKA. The sequenced sample was CD8+ T cells from PBMCs. The source is a human donor with multiple sclerosis. Rearrangement joined TRBV20-1 to TRBJ2-7; TRBD2 might be the D gene, on 6 matching bases. The base sequence is TGCAGTGCTAGACGGAGGGAGTCTCCTGGGGCCCCCTACGAGCAGTACTTC. Its protein product is CSARRRESPGAPYEQYF.